The rows below give T cell receptor beta chains drawn from one sample of a study of early T cells in non-severe SARS-CoV-2 infection. TCRdb processed the 5' RACE reads anew with MiXCR; each CDR3 protein has one entry. This table has 100,000 to 140,000 distinct CDR3 sequences, over 8.5% appearing once. The sequenced sample consisted of whole blood. The receptors were gathered from an adult who was a healthcare worker with PCR-confirmed SARS-CoV-2 infection or an uninfected control (not recorded which). CDR3s include the opening cysteine and the closing phenylalanine or tryptophan. A D gene is named only where the DNA matches it firmly. Rows may omit the clone size; those that give it use once, few, many or a size class.

many,TRBV7-9,TRBJ1-5,.,TGTGCCAGCAGCTCCGGAGACAGGAATCAGCCCCAGCATTTT,CASSSGDRNQPQHF
many,TRBV12-3/TRBV12-4,TRBJ2-2,.,TGTGCCAGCAGTTTAATGCCCCACCTTAACACCGGGGAGCTGTTTTTT,CASSLMPHLNTGELFF
.,TRBV12-3/TRBV12-4,TRBJ2-3,TRBD1,TGTGCCAGCAGTCCGGGGGACAGGGGAACGCAGTATTTT,CASSPGDRGTQYF
.,TRBV12-3/TRBV12-4,TRBJ2-1,TRBD2,TGTGCCAGCAGTTTAGCGCTTCGGAGCGGGGGGGAGGATGAGCAGTTCTTC,CASSLALRSGGEDEQFF
few,TRBV5-1,TRBJ2-1,.,TGCGCCAGCAGCTTGGTGGAGCTCCATACAACCAATGAGCAGTTCTTC,CASSLVELHTTNEQFF
many,TRBV12-3/TRBV12-4,TRBJ1-6,.,TGTGCCAGCAGACATTACTCCTATAATTCACCCCTCCACTTT,CASRHYSYNSPLHF
many,TRBV11-2,TRBJ2-7,.,TGTGCCAGCAGCCCCAGTTGGGGGGAGGTTATGGACGAGCAGTACTTC,CASSPSWGEVMDEQYF
many,TRBV28,TRBJ2-1,TRBD2,TGTGCCAGCGGCCAGACTAGCGGGAACTTCTACAATGAGCAGTTCTTC,CASGQTSGNFYNEQFF
many,TRBV15,TRBJ2-5,.,TGTGCCACCAGCAGAAAACTCGGGACAAGGACTGCAGAGACCCAGTACTTC,CATSRKLGTRTAETQYF
many,TRBV11-2,TRBJ1-1,.,TGTGCCAGCAGCTTCTTCCCAAGTGACACTGAAGCTTTCTTT,CASSFFPSDTEAFF
few,TRBV2,TRBJ2-7,.,TGTGCCACGATCAAGAGTCATTCCCTCTACGAGCAGTACTTC,CATIKSHSLYEQYF
.,TRBV6-1,TRBJ2-3,TRBD2,TGTGCCAGCAGTGAAGGGGCGGGAGAGGGAGCAGATACGCAGTATTTT,CASSEGAGEGADTQYF
many,TRBV3-1,TRBJ1-3,.,TGTGCCAGCAGCCAAATCGGCCAGAAGTCTGAAAACACCATATATTTT,CASSQIGQKSENTIYF
many,TRBV7-2,TRBJ2-7,.,TGTGCCAGCAGCTTAAATCTAGGGGGAGATACCTACGAGCAGTACTTC,CASSLNLGGDTYEQYF
.,TRBV6-1,TRBJ1-4,.,TGTGCCAGCAGTGAATTGAGTTCGGATGAAAAACTGTTTTTT,CASSELSSDEKLFF
few,TRBV7-2,TRBJ2-3,.,TGTGCCAGCAGCCCCGTAGCGGCGAGCACAGATACGCAGTATTTT,CASSPVAASTDTQYF
many,TRBV11-2,TRBJ1-1,.,TGTGCCAGCAGCCCGCTGGCGGGGACTGCCCCTGAAGCTTTCTTT,CASSPLAGTAPEAFF
many,TRBV4-1,TRBJ2-7,TRBD2,TGCGCCAGCAGCGATGTAGCGGGAGCTTGGAGCGAGCAGTACTTC,CASSDVAGAWSEQYF
.,TRBV7-2,TRBJ1-2,.,TGTGCCAGCGATGGCTACACCTTC,CASDGYTF
.,TRBV28,TRBJ2-1,.,TGTGCCAGCACAGGGAATGAGCAGTTCTTC,CASTGNEQFF
.,TRBV13,TRBJ2-3,TRBD2,TGTGCCAGCAGCCTCGTAGCGGGAGTCCCGACAGATACGCAGTATTTT,CASSLVAGVPTDTQYF
many,TRBV7-9,TRBJ2-5,.,TGTGCCAGCAGCTTTAACCTGGGGACCCAGTACTTC,CASSFNLGTQYF
few,TRBV4-3,TRBJ2-2,.,TGCGCCAGCAGCCAAGATGCCAGGGAGCTGTTTTTT,CASSQDARELFF
.,TRBV5-4,TRBJ1-6,.,TGTGCCAGCAGCTTCCAGGGTAATTCACCCCTCCACTTT,CASSFQGNSPLHF
many,TRBV6-1,TRBJ2-3,.,TGTGCCAGCAGTGAAGCGTCAGTTCCTAGCACAGATACGCAGTATTTT,CASSEASVPSTDTQYF
.,TRBV24-1,TRBJ2-2,.,TGTGCCACCAGTGAATCAGGAGGGGGAGAAGCCGGGGAGCTGTTTTTT,CATSESGGGEAGELFF
many,TRBV9,TRBJ2-7,.,TGTGCCAGCAGCGTACTCGACAGCCCCTACGAGCAGTACTTC,CASSVLDSPYEQYF
.,TRBV2,TRBJ2-7,TRBD2,TGTGCCAGCAGCGATGGGACTAGCGGGACAAACTACGAGCAGTACTTC,CASSDGTSGTNYEQYF
many,TRBV7-2,TRBJ2-2,TRBD2,TGTGCCAGCAGCCGACTAGCGGTGAACACCGGGGAGCTGTTTTTT,CASSRLAVNTGELFF
many,TRBV6-5,TRBJ1-6,.,TGTGCCAGCACCCTATCGGGCGTTAGTTCACCCCTCCACTTT,CASTLSGVSSPLHF